This T cell receptor (beta chain) appears in the sequencing data of a study of glioma-infiltrating T cells after dendritic cell vaccination. The overall study: Monocyte-derived dendritic cells, cultured six to seven days with IL-4 and GM-CSF, were pulsed with autologous tumor lysate.

This CDR3 has 15 residues. Trimming cost V 2 bases and J 0 bases, with 11 bases left between them. Germline CDR1 is MNHNS and CDR2 is SASEGT. Sequencing was performed with immunoSEQ multiplex PCR; in TCRdb, only in-frame clones are kept and a portion is missing. The sample lists fewer than 75,000 clones, about 76% seen once, with approximately 7.9% in the top ten. The TCR originated in a human donor with glioblastoma. V and J are TRBV6-1 and TRBJ2-7; a possible D gene is TRBD1 (5 bases). Sequences were derived from blood, sampled before dendritic cell vaccination. The CDR3 DNA reads as TGTGCCAGCAGTGAAAGACAGCCAGGCTCCTACGAGCAGTACTTC. This encodes CASSERQPGSYEQYF.